The clone carrying this T cell receptor beta chain was recorded only once. As yet, its antigen is unknown. This specimen belongs to a study of T cells in Graves' hyperthyroidism and ophthalmopathy. Study conclusions and caveats: Most clonotypes expanded in thyroid above 0.001 were likewise present in blood.

The CDR3 has 13 residues. With V trimmed by 3 bases and J by 5 bases, 6 bases remained unmatched. CDR1 and CDR2 (germline): SQVTM, ANQGSEA. The source material, RNA transcripts, was used to amplify TCR beta CDR3 regions. A first-round RT-PCR of the TCR CDR3 used the HTBI primer set. TCRdb redid the calling of the multiplex PCR reads with MiXCR, one entry per CDR3 protein. The sample consists of a few hundred thousand distinct CDR3 sequences, 40% to 50% of them appearing once. J is TRBJ2-5 and V is TRBV29-1; 7 bases align to TRBD2. The TCR sequence derives from an adult woman with Graves' disease, either hyperthyroidism or ophthalmopathy (not recorded which). Source material: peripheral blood or thyroid tissue (not recorded which). In DNA form, the CDR3 reads TGCAGCGTTGAGGGCGGGAGCTTGGAGACCCAGTACTTC. This sequence encodes CSVEGGSLETQYF.